This T cell receptor (beta chain) comes out of a study of blood T cell repertoires in COVID-19. Across the study: COVID-19 samples from acute and convalescent phases originated in the United States, Italy and Spain.

The CDR3 contains 14 residues. V was pared by 0 bases and J by 10 bases, with 10 bases between. Germline V lookup: CDR1 LGHNA, CDR2 YNFKEQ. The authors' processing: Amplification from reference gene primers served as the basis for estimated nucleated cell counts. Produced via immunoSEQ multiplex PCR; TCRdb's table is partial and in-frame only. The V and J calls and clone size are taken from that table; D and trimming were inferred from the DNA. This table holds under 200,000 clones, approximately 90% found once. Sequenced input: peripheral blood. The V and J genes are TRBV4-2 and TRBJ1-6, with TRBD1 as a possible D gene (5 bases). The TCR was taken from a man aged 55 to 70 with active or convalescent COVID-19. CDR3 nucleotides: TGTGCCAGCAGCCAAGATGGGGCTGTGTCACCCCTCCACTTT. Protein sequence: CASSQDGAVSPLHF.